Each of the 28 T cell receptor beta chains below was sequenced from the same sample in a study of type 1 regulatory T cells. Their specific antigens are unknown. TCRdb ran MiXCR on the reads and lists one entry per CDR3 protein. The data contain over 55,000 distinct CDR3 sequences, roughly three fifths of them singletons. Source material: cultured T cells, either the whole culture or a sorted T cell fraction (not recorded which). The subset: Tr1-enriched cell product generated in vitro against host alloantigens. The receptors originated from a human donor in good health.

The genes are TRBV20-1 and TRBJ1-6; 12 bases are shared with TRBD1. The germline V gene has CDR1 DFQATT and CDR2 SNEGSKA (reference sequence). V trimming: 0 bases; J trimming: 4 bases; junction bases outside the gene matches: 19. The CDR3 runs 22 residues. CDR3: CSARDGRGDRGLLGSYNSPLHF. The CDR3 DNA follows: TGCAGTGCTAGAGATGGTCGTGGGGACAGGGGGCTATTGGGGTCTTATAATTCACCCCTCCACTTT.

The V gene is TRBV6-1, the J gene TRBJ2-1; 13 bases agree with TRBD2. Unmatched junction bases numbered 8, after V lost 4 bases and J lost 8 bases. The CDR3 length is 16 residues. Germline CDR1 and CDR2: MNHNS and SASEGT. The CDR3, as DNA: TGTGCCAGCAGTGCACGGACTAGCGGGAGTAACGATGAGCAGTTCTTC. Translating it yields CASSARTSGSNDEQFF.

V gene TRBV2 combines with J gene TRBJ2-7, with D maybe TRBD2 (5 bases). This CDR3 has 14 amino acids. CDR1 and CDR2 from the germline V gene are SNHLY and FYNNEI. Trimming took 8 bases from V and 2 from J, leaving 16 bases between them. The CDR3 spells CASQAETYTYEQYF. Written as DNA, the CDR3 is TGTGCCAGCCAAGCGGAAACATACACCTACGAGCAGTACTTC.

This chain uses TRBV5-1 with TRBJ2-7; D possibly corresponds to TRBD1 (6 bases). Trimming removed 4 bases at V and 6 bases at J, with 17 bases between. Germline CDR1 reads SGHRS; CDR2 reads YFSETQ. The CDR3 covers 14 residues. The CDR3 loop reads CASSLRDLTGEQYF. The CDR3 nucleotides are TGCGCCAGCAGCCTCCGGGACCTGACAGGCGAGCAGTACTTC.

This clonotype was detected only a few times. This rearrangement joins TRBV7-2 to TRBJ2-7; TRBD2 matches 7 bases. The J segment lost 4 bases and the V segment lost 5 bases, leaving 11 bases of the junction unmatched. Germline values: CDR1 SGHTA, CDR2 FQGNSA. The CDR3 loop spans 15 amino acids. CDR3 nucleotide sequence: TGTGCCAGCAGCCCAGAGGGAGGGGCCTTGTACGAGCAGTACTTC. Encoded protein: CASSPEGGALYEQYF.

This clonotype turned up a few times. The genes are TRBV3-1 and TRBJ2-7; TRBD2 agrees at 9 bases. V was pared by 2 bases and J by 3 bases, with 2 bases of the junction left unmatched. Germline V gene lookup returns CDR1 LGHDT and CDR2 YNNKEL (reference sequence). The CDR3 consists of 14 residues. This CDR3 is CASSQLAGFYEQYF. In DNA form, the CDR3 reads TGTGCCAGCAGCCAACTAGCGGGATTCTACGAGCAGTACTTC.

The V and J genes are TRBV6-2 or TRBV6-3 and TRBJ2-2; D unresolved. Germline values: CDR1 MNHEY, CDR2 SVGEGT. The length of the CDR3 is 13 residues. V was pared by 6 bases and J by 6 bases, with 11 bases between. CDR3 amino acids: CASSWTSAGELFF. The DNA for the CDR3 is TGTGCCAGCAGCTGGACGAGTGCCGGGGAGCTGTTTTTT.

This clonotype showed up just a few times. V is TRBV27 and J is TRBJ2-5; 8 bases fit TRBD1. CDR1 and CDR2 (germline): MNHEY, SMNVEV (reference sequence). Losses at the gene ends were 8 bases for V and 5 bases for J; bases not matched to a gene: 1. The CDR3 spans 11 residues. CDR3 sequence: CASWDRETQYF. In nucleotides, the CDR3 is TGTGCCAGCTGGGACAGGGAGACCCAGTACTTC.

This clonotype was seen once. The V gene is TRBV24-1, the J gene TRBJ2-3; tentatively, D is TRBD2 (5 bases). The germline V and J ends were trimmed by 5 bases and 7 bases, with 12 bases remaining between them. Per the germline V gene, CDR1 is KGHDR and CDR2 is SFDVKD. The CDR3 is 13 residues long. CDR3 nucleotides: TGTGCCACCAGTGCTGCCGGGATTAATACGCAGTATTTT. Encoded protein: CATSAAGINTQYF.

This clonotype was seen just once. Germline is not matched at one junction end, which may reflect a read error. The chain carries TRBV12-3 or TRBV12-4 and TRBJ2-1, with 8 bases that match TRBD2. CDR3 length: 16 amino acids. The CDR3 DNA sequence: TGTGCCAGCAGATTAGGGACTAGACTTTCCTACAATGAGCAGTTCTTC. Protein product: CASRLGTRLSYNEQFF.

This clonotype occurred a few times. This rearrangement joins TRBV7-8 to TRBJ2-3; the D gene is possibly TRBD2 (6 bases). This CDR3 is built from 19 residues. The germline gives CDR1 SGHVS, CDR2 FQNEAQ. Between the trimmed V and J ends, which lost 5 bases and 8 bases, there was a span of 32 bases. CDR3 in amino acids: CASSRRSTGPLGSGVTQYF. In DNA, the CDR3 is TGTGCCAGCAGCCGACGTAGCACGGGACCTCTAGGCTCGGGGGTTACGCAGTATTTT.

This clonotype occurred many times. The CDR3 here is CAIRSGRPTDTQYF. DNA for the CDR3: TGTGCCATCAGGAGCGGGAGGCCCACAGATACGCAGTATTTT. The rearrangement joins TRBV10-3 to TRBJ2-3; 9 bases map to TRBD2. Germline lookup yields CDR1 ENHRY and CDR2 SYGVKD. The CDR3 is 14 residues long. The junction had 3 bases not matched to a gene; V was cut back by 6 bases and J by 2 bases.

About this clonotype itself: The junction departs from the called germline gene at one end, perhaps through a read error. The rearrangement links TRBV9 to TRBJ2-1; TRBD2 might be the D (7 bases). Germline V gene data show CDR1 as SGDLS and CDR2 as YYNGEE. The CDR3 has 15 amino acids. The CDR3 DNA is TGTGCCAGCAACGTAGCTACAGGGAGGGGCAATGAGCAGTTCTTC. This sequence encodes CASNVATGRGNEQFF. The entire variable domain, with the rest obtained from reference TRBV9 and TRBJ2-1, is as follows: DSGVTQTPKHLITATGQRVTLRCSPRSGDLSVYWYQQSLDQGLQFLIQYYNGEERAKGNILERFSAQQFPDLHSELNLSSLELGDSALYFCASNVATGRGNEQFFGPGTRLTVL.

About this clonotype itself: One base away lies a much larger clone, so this may be a sequencing read error. This sequence joins TRBV20-1 and TRBJ2-1; 9 bases map to TRBD1. Germline lookup yields CDR1 DFQATT and CDR2 SNEGSKA (reference sequence). The CDR3 is 15 residues long. CDR3 nucleotide sequence: TGCAGTGCCCCAGCCGGGACAGGGAGTAGGAATGAGCGGTTCTTC. This translates into CSAPAGTGSRNERFF.

This clonotype was picked up a small number of times. The V gene is TRBV20-1, the J gene TRBJ2-5, with 8 positions matching TRBD2. Trimming took 8 bases from V and 5 from J; bases not matched to a gene: 19. CDR1 and CDR2 from the germline V gene are DFQATT and SNEGSKA (reference sequence). CDR3 length: 16 amino acids. The CDR3 bases are TGCAGTCCACAAAGGGCCAGCGGGAGAGGGGTGGAGACCCAGTACTTC. This translates into CSPQRASGRGVETQYF.

The chain is built from TRBV5-4 and TRBJ2-5; D not certain. In germline, CDR1 is SGHNT, CDR2 YYREEE (reference sequence). Trimming pared 0 bases from V and 2 bases from J, leaving 5 bases between. CDR3 size: 13 residues. The DNA for the CDR3 is TGTGCCAGCAGCTTGGATGCTCAAGAGACCCAGTACTTC. As protein: CASSLDAQETQYF.

The gene calls are TRBV7-9 and TRBJ1-4; D perhaps matches TRBD1 (6 bases). V was trimmed by 5 bases and J by 4 bases, leaving 14 bases between them. The CDR3 has 15 residues. Germline CDR1 is SEHNR and CDR2 is FQNEAQ (reference sequence). The CDR3 DNA follows: TGTGCCAGCAGCCCTAGGGGGGCAGGTAATGAAAAACTGTTTTTT. Its translation: CASSPRGAGNEKLFF.

The rearrangement links TRBV24-1 to TRBJ2-3, with D possibly being TRBD1 (5 bases). Germline V CDR1 and CDR2: KGHDR, SFDVKD. Between the trimmed V and J ends, which lost 5 bases and 5 bases, there was a span of 7 bases. The CDR3 totals 12 residues. CDR3 coding DNA: TGTGCCACCAGTGTGCAGGGAGATACGCAGTATTTT. Translating gives CATSVQGDTQYF.

This rearrangement joins TRBV29-1 to TRBJ2-1; unclear D gene. V was shortened by 7 bases and J by 9 bases, with 13 bases between the two germline ends. Looked up from germline, CDR1 is SQVTM and CDR2 is ANQGSEA. The CDR3 has 11 amino acids. The CDR3 DNA is TGCAGCGGATTGAGGTCTAGTGAGCAGTTCTTC. Residues: CSGLRSSEQFF.

The V call is TRBV10-3, the J call TRBJ1-2, with D hard to call. Germline V gene lookup returns CDR1 ENHRY and CDR2 SYGVKD. Trimming took off 4 bases at V and 2 bases at J, with 11 bases between the two ends. CDR3 length equals 14 residues. For the CDR3, the DNA is TGTGCCATCAGTGTCGCAGAGTGGAACTATGGCTACACCTTC. Translating it yields CAISVAEWNYGYTF.

The rearrangement joins TRBV7-2 to TRBJ2-2; D may correspond to TRBD1 or TRBD2 (6 bases each). V lost 1 base to trimming and J lost 7 bases, with 10 bases between them. The germline V gene has CDR1 SGHTA and CDR2 FQGNSA. This CDR3 has 14 residues. The CDR3 sequence: CASSLGGAGGELFF. The CDR3, as DNA: TGTGCCAGCAGCTTAGGGGGGGCAGGCGGGGAGCTGTTTTTT.

This clonotype was counted only a few times. The chain is built from TRBV2 and TRBJ1-6, with 7 bases matching TRBD1. The CDR3 extends over 15 amino acids. Germline CDR1 is SNHLY and CDR2 is FYNNEI. Trimming took 6 bases from V and 7 from J; bases not matched to a gene: 9. The CDR3 DNA reads TGTGCCAGCAGATTTGGACAGGTGAAGAATTCACCCCTCCACTTT. Amino acid sequence: CASRFGQVKNSPLHF.

The genes are TRBV5-1 and TRBJ2-2; 13 bases align to TRBD2. With V trimmed by 4 bases and J by 5 bases, 5 bases remained unmatched. CDR1 is SGHRS, CDR2 YFSETQ, per germline. The CDR3 is 16 amino acids. The CDR3 DNA reads as TGCGCCAGCAGCATGGGACTAGCGGGACGTACCGGGGAGCTGTTTTTT. This encodes CASSMGLAGRTGELFF.

This chain links TRBV6-5 with TRBJ2-3; 8 bases are a match to TRBD2. CDR3 length: 12 amino acids. V was pared by 6 bases and J by 7 bases, with 3 bases of the junction left unmatched. Germline loops: CDR1 MNHEY, CDR2 SVGAGI. In nucleotides, the CDR3 is TGTGCCAGCAGCCGGGAGGGGAATACGCAGTATTTT. Amino acid sequence: CASSREGNTQYF.

The chain joins TRBV5-4 to TRBJ2-1; 14 positions agree with TRBD2. The germline CDR1 and CDR2 sequences are SGHNT and YYREEE (reference sequence). V shed 3 bases, J shed 7 bases, and the junction held 6 bases outside the gene matches. CDR3 length: 16 residues. CDR3 sequence (DNA): TGTGCCAGCAGCTCCGCGACTAGCGGGAGGGGGAATGAGCAGTTCTTC. As protein: CASSSATSGRGNEQFF.

The V gene is TRBV20-1, the J gene TRBJ1-1; no firm D call. Germline CDR1 reads DFQATT; CDR2 reads SNEGSKA (reference sequence). Trimming cost V 3 bases and J 6 bases, with 17 bases left between them. The CDR3 loop spans 14 amino acids. The CDR3 DNA reads as TGCAGTGCTAGGGCCCGGGGATCCCAGGCTGAAGCTTTCTTT. It encodes CSARARGSQAEAFF.

CDR3 amino acids: CASSPSGLHEQFF. In nucleotides, the CDR3 is TGTGCCAGCTCACCATCGGGCCTCCATGAGCAGTTCTTC. The chain uses TRBV18 and TRBJ2-1; D unclear. CDR3 length: 13 amino acids. The germline gives CDR1 KGHSH, CDR2 LQKENI. Trimming removed 2 bases at V and 8 bases at J, with 10 bases between.

The chain carries TRBV7-9 and TRBJ2-1, with 11 bases identical to TRBD2. Trimming cost V 4 bases and J 7 bases; bases outside gene matches: 12. Per germline, CDR1 SEHNR and CDR2 FQNEAQ (reference sequence). The CDR3 loop spans 17 amino acids. CDR3 sequence (DNA): TGTGCCAGCAGCTCCGGATTACTAGCGGGAGCCTCGAATGAGCAGTTCTTC. Amino acid sequence: CASSSGLLAGASNEQFF.